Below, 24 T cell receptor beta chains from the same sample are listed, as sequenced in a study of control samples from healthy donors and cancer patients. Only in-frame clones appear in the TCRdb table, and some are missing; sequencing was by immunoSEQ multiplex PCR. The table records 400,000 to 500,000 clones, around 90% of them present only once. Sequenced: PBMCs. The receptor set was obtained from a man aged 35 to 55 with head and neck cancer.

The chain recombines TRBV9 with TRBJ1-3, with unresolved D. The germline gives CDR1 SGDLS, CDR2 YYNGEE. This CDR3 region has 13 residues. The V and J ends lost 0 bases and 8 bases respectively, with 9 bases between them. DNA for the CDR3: TGTGCCAGCAGCGTAGAGGACCGGCACACCATATATTTT. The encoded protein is CASSVEDRHTIYF.

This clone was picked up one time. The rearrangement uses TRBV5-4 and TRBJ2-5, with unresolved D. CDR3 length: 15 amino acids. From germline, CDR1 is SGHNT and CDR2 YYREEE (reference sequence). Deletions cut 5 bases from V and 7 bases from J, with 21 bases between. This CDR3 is CASSQAIGTVGTQYF. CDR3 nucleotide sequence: TGTGCCAGCAGTCAGGCAATAGGAACAGTTGGGACCCAGTACTTC.

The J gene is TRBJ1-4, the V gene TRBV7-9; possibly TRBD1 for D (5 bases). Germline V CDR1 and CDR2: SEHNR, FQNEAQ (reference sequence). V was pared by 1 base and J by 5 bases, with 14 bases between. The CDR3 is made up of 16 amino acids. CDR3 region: CASSLGTSRPNEKLFF. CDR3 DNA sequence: TGTGCCAGCAGCTTAGGGACATCTCGGCCGAATGAAAAACTGTTTTTT.

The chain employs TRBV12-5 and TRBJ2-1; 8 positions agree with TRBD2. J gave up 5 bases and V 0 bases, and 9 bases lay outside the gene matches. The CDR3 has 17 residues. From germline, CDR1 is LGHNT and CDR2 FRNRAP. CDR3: CASGLVLVAGYNNEQFF. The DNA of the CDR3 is TGTGCTAGTGGTTTGGTGTTGGTAGCGGGATACAACAATGAGCAGTTCTTC. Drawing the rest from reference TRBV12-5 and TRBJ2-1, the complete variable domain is DARVTQTPRHKVTEMGQEVTMRCQPILGHNTVFWYRQTMMQGLELLAYFRNRAPLDDSGMPKDRFSAEMPDATLATLKIQPSEPRDSAVYFCASGLVLVAGYNNEQFFGPGTRLTVL.

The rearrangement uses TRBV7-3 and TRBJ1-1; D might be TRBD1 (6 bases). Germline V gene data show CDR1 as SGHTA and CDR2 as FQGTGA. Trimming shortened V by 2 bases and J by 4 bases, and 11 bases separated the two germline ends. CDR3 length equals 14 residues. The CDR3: CASSLRGPGTEAFF. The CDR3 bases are TGTGCCAGCAGCTTACGGGGGCCGGGCACTGAAGCTTTCTTT.

CDR3 protein: CASSVGQRKLNTDTQYF. CDR3 nucleotides: TGTGCCAGCAGCGTAGGACAGAGGAAACTAAACACAGATACGCAGTATTTT. The chain couples TRBV9 to TRBJ2-3, with a possible D match to TRBD1 (5 bases). V shed 0 bases and J shed 2 bases, with 16 bases lying between them. This CDR3 contains 17 residues. Looked up from germline, CDR1 is SGDLS and CDR2 is YYNGEE.

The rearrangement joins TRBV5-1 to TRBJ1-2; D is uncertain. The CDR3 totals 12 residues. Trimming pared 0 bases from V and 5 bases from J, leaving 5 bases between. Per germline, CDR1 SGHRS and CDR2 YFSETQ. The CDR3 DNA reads TGCGCCAGCAGCTTGGATGATTATGGCTACACCTTC. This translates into CASSLDDYGYTF.

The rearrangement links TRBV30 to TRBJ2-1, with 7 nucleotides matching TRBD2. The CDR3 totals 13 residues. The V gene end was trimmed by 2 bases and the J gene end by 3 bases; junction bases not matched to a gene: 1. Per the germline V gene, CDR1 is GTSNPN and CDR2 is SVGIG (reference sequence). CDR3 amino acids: CAWSWGGYNEQFF. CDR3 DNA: TGTGCCTGGAGTTGGGGGGGCTACAATGAGCAGTTCTTC.

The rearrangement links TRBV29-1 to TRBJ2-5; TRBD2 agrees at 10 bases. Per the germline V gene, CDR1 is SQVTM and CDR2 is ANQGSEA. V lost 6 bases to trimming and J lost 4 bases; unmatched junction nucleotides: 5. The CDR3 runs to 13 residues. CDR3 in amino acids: CSVLAGEGETQYF. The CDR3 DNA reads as TGCAGCGTCCTAGCGGGAGAGGGAGAGACCCAGTACTTC.

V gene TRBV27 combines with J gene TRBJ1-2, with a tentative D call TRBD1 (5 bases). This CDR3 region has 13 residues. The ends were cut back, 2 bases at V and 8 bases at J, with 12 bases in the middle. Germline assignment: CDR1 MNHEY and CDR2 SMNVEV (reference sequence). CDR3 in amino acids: CASSLVRGSGYTF. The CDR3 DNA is TGTGCCAGCAGTTTAGTAAGGGGTTCCGGCTACACCTTC.

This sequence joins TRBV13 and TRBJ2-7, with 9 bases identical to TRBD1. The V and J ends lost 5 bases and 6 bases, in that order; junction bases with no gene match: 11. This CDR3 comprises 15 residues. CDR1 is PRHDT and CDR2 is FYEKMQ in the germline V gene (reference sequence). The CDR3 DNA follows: TGTGCCAGCAGCCTGAATCCGGGACAGGGAACCGAGCAGTACTTC. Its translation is CASSLNPGQGTEQYF. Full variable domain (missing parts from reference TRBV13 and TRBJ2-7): AAGVIQSPRHLIKEKRETATLKCYPIPRHDTVYWYQQGPGQDPQFLISFYEKMQSDKGSIPDRFSAQQFSDYHSELNMSSLELGDSALYFCASSLNPGQGTEQYFGPGTRLTVT.

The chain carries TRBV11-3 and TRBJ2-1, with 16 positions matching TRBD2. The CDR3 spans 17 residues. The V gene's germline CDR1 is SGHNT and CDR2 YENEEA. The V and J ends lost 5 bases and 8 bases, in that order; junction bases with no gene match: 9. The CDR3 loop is CASSRGLAGGPGDEQFF. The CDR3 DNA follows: TGTGCCAGCAGCCGGGGACTAGCGGGAGGGCCGGGGGATGAGCAGTTCTTC.

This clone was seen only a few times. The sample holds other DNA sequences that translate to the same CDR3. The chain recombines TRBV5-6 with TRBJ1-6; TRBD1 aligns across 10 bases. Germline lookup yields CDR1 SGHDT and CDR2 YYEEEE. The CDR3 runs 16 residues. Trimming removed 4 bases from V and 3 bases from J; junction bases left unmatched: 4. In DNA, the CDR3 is TGTGCCAGCAGCCCAAGGACAGGGGGCTATAATTCACCCCTCCACTTT. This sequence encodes CASSPRTGGYNSPLHF.

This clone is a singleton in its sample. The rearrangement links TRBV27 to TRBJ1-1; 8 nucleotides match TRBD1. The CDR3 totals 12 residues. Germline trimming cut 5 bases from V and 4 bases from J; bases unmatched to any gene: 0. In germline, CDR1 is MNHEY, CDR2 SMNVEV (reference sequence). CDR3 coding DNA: TGTGCCAGCAGTACAGGGGGCACTGAAGCTTTCTTT. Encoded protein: CASSTGGTEAFF.

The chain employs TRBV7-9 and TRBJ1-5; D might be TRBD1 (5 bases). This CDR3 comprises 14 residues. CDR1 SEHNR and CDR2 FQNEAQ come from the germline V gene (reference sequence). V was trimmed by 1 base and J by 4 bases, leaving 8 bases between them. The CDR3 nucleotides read TGTGCCAGCAGCTTAGAGGGACTTAATCAGCCCCAGCATTTT. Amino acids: CASSLEGLNQPQHF.

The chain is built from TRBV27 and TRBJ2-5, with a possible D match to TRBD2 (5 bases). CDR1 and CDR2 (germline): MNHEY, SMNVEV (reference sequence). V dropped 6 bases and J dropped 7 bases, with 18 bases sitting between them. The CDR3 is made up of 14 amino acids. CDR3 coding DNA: TGTGCCAGCAGCCTCGGACTGGGTTCGGGGACCCAGTACTTC. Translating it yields CASSLGLGSGTQYF.

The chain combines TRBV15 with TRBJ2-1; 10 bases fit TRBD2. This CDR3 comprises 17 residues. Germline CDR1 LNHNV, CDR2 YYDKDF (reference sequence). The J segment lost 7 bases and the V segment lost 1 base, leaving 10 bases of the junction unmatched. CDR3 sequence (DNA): TGTGCCACCAGCAGAGTTAGCGGGGGGACGGGCGAGAATGAGCAGTTCTTC. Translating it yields CATSRVSGGTGENEQFF.

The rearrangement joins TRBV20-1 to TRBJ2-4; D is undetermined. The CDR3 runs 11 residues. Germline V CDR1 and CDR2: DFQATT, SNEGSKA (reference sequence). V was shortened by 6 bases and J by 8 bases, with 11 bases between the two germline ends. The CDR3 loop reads CSAPVGDIQYF. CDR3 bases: TGCAGTGCCCCCGTTGGGGACATTCAGTACTTC.

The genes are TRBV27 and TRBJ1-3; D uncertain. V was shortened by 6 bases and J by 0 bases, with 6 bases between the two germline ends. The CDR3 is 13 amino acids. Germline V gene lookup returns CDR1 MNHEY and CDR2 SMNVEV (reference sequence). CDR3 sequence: CASRTASGNTIYF. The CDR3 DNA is TGTGCCAGCAGAACAGCCTCTGGAAACACCATATATTTT.

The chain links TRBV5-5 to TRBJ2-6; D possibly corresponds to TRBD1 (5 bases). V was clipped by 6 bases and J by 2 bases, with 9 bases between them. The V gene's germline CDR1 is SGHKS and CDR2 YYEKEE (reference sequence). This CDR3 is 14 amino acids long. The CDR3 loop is CASKGQAGANVLTF. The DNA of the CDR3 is TGTGCCAGCAAAGGACAAGCTGGGGCCAACGTCCTGACTTTC.

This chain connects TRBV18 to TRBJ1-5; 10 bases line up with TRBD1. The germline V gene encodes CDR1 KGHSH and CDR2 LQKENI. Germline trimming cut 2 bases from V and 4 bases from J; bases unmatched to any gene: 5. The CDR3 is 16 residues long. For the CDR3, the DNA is TGTGCCAGCTCACCATGGGACAGGGGTCGGAATCAGCCCCAGCATTTT. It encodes CASSPWDRGRNQPQHF.

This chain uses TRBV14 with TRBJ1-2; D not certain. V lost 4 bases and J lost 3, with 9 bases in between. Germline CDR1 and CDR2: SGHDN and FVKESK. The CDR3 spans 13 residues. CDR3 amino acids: CASSPGSHYGYTF. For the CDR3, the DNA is TGTGCCAGCAGCCCCGGCAGCCACTATGGCTACACCTTC.

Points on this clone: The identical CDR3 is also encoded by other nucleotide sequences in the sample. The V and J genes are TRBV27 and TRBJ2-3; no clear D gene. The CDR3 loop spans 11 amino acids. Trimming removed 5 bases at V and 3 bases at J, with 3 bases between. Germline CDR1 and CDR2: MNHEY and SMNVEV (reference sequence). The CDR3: CASSTTDTQYF. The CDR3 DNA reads TGTGCCAGCAGTACTACAGATACGCAGTATTTT.

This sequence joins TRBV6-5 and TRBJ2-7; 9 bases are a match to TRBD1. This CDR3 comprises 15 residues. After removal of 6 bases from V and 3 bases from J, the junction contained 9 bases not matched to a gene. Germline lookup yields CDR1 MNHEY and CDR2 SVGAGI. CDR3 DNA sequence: TGTGCCAGCAGGGCACCGGGACAGGGTCACTACGAGCAGTACTTC. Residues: CASRAPGQGHYEQYF.